This TCR beta chain was found in a study of cytomegalovirus exposure and HLA in healthy donors (dated by TCRdb to the late 2010s). Regarding the study in general: According to an earlier analysis of several hundred of the donors, some 170 million T cells yielded 120 million or so unique TCR beta sequences and less than 300 Gb of sequence data. An early release covering approximately 600 HLA-typed donors comprised approximately 300 gigabases of sequencing data and 85 million to 100 million unique TCR sequences. Of the approximately 370 genotyped donors, 75% to 85% were placed in the genetic ancestry cluster associated with self-reported Caucasian donors. The aim of the study was to test whether cataloging public T cell receptors could identify signatures of past pathogen exposure. The study used immunosequencing to profile the T cell repertoires of 666 subjects and linked those repertoires to cytomegalovirus serostatus. In addition to the first cohort of around 670 subjects, a separate validation cohort of approximately 130 different subjects was used. To predict cytomegalovirus infection status, the study brought together high-throughput TCR immunosequencing, statistical association of individual TCRs with disease status, and machine learning. A later analysis re-analyzed previously published TCR beta repertoires from about 730 donors and added high-resolution HLA genotyping to study TCR occurrence patterns. In the later analysis, no new phenotypic data were used to find candidate immune exposures; instead, reliance was placed on TCR beta sequences and their occurrence across donors. An earlier analysis of fewer than 700 of the donors applied high-throughput TCR beta sequencing to assess whether each TCR beta V gene segment acted as functional or pseudogenic. Donor age, sex, ethnicity and CMV serostatus were compiled together with the repertoire data. A later genetic analysis took genome-wide SNP genotypes for about 65% of the 666 donors and used that subset as a discovery cohort. Every repertoire in the discovery cohort had been generated on one and the same sequencing platform. Class I and class II HLA loci were covered by the typing at four-digit resolution. Typing coverage varied by locus: about 620-640 donors for A, B, C, DRB1 and DQB1; around 560 for DQA1; around 610 for DPA1; roughly 450 for DPB1. Four to six DR-DQ haplotypes were handled as single units for association and clustering, since linkage in the cohort was strong. Among about 400 genotyped donors of the cohort, an average of approximately 200,000 unique TCR beta nucleotide sequences was sequenced per donor, of which 15% to 20% were non-productive. The paper's findings and limits, for the study overall: An earlier analysis of approximately 540 of the donors showed that most TCR beta V segments appeared in productive rearrangements either about 87% or about 30% of the time, which broadly matched IMGT annotations. Immune exposure information for the cohort was limited to CMV serostatus. Specific HLA alleles were associated with around 18,000 TCR beta sequences at a false discovery rate of 0.05 in a later analysis. The 87-base-pair reads could not distinguish some IMGT-functional V segments, including TRBV6-2 and TRBV6-3, so those segments were excluded. Several of the top co-occurrence clusters appeared to be linked to parvovirus B19, influenza, CMV and Epstein-Barr virus, according to a later analysis. The presence/absence analyses assumed that sequencing depth was roughly uniform across donors, and that assumption may not be true. A later analysis found that TCR association rates varied across HLA loci, with DRB1 alleles showing the most associated TCRs and HLA-C alleles the fewest. In vitro tests confirmed that a few of the cytomegalovirus-associated TCR beta chains recognize cytomegalovirus antigens. A later genetic analysis associated a missense DCLRE1C variant with V-gene and J-gene trimming of TCR beta chains, and an independent cohort replicated the association. The authors suggested that the approach could potentially be extended to other disease states and immunological phenotypes. A further reported finding was that TCR beta sequences accurately predicted the HLA-A and HLA-B alleles for most subjects in the first cohort. Correlated functional status among segregating V segments might reflect linkage disequilibrium, but an unknown experimental factor could not be ruled out. While some public TCRs were present in many individuals, most TCR sequences turned up only very rarely across donors. Compared with equally common non-associated chains, HLA-associated TCR beta chains in a later analysis were more clonally expanded and had lower generation probabilities. A later genetic analysis reported fewer N-insertions in productive TCRs among donors in an Asian-associated ancestry cluster than the roughly 700-donor mean. The earlier analysis of almost 600 of the donors excluded around 17 rarely observed V segments, including chromosome 9 orphons, because counts were too low. HLA typing was unavailable for some donors at each locus, so association tests used only the typed subset. The study gave a list of over 150 TCR beta chains associated with cytomegalovirus. In both the original and validation cohorts, the classifier was reported to diagnose cytomegalovirus status with high specificity and sensitivity. According to a later analysis, most CMV-associated TCR beta chains appeared to be HLA-restricted, and the HLA associations seemed to be driven largely by CMV exposure. This cohort had only TCR beta chains sequenced, and the lack of alpha or paired-chain data limited which features could be detected. When HLA alleles, especially DR and DQ, strongly co-occurred, attributing TCR associations to individual alleles was difficult. A cluster of highly shared sequence variants was judged likely to represent a technical artifact of the sequencing pipeline.

This clone turned up a few times. The clone's antigen remains unknown. Qualities for individual bases were not recorded, and no much larger clone is one base off. In the germline V gene, CDR1 corresponds to LGHNT and CDR2 to FRNRAP. Relative to germline, V is 6 bases shorter and J is 0 bases shorter, with 6 bases between their ends. The CDR3 spans 13 residues, from the cysteine through the phenylalanine. Of all the DNA, just the CDR3 is kept, 39 bases in frame from base 1. In total, approximately 690 healthy bone marrow donors made up the cohort. At the time of sampling, every cohort member was nominally healthy, though immune exposures that went unrecorded were likely present. Of the approximately 670 cohort members, around 310 had a positive CMV serostatus and 352 had a negative one, while no CMV serostatus was recorded for the donor. Each donor provided a peripheral blood sample, and peripheral blood mononuclear cells were used for TCR beta sequencing. The Qiagen DNeasy Blood Extraction Kit was used to extract genomic DNA from the blood cell samples.

Libraries came from the immunoSEQ multiplex PCR assay. For the multiplex PCR, a mixture combining 60 forward primers for TCR Vbeta segments and 13 reverse primers for TCR Jbeta segments was used. The CDR3 region of rearranged TCR beta genes was amplified from genomic DNA by a multiplex PCR assay. The Illumina HiSeq System was used to sequence the amplified TCR beta libraries as 87-base-pair reads. Processing in the source paper ran as follows. Across the 670 or so repertoires, a later analysis counted approximately 83 million unique TCR beta chains, approximately 10 million of which were shared by at least two donors. A nearest-neighbor algorithm error-corrected the raw reads and collapsed the reads into unique sequences, merging closely related sequences to remove PCR and sequencing errors. V, D and J gene segments were assigned by aligning CDR3 sequences to IMGT reference sequences. For a sequence to be retained, a match of at least six nucleotides was required to both a V gene segment and a J gene segment. A rearrangement counted as productive if the CDR3 had no stop codons and remained in frame with V and J, and every other rearrangement counted as non-productive. CDR3 was defined by IMGT convention, running from the second conserved V-encoded cysteine to the conserved J-encoded phenylalanine. The earlier analysis of about 530 of the donors excluded any sequence lacking an unambiguous match to a single V gene segment. In an earlier analysis of several hundred of the donors, V segments were called functional above 56.7% productive rearrangements and were called segregating when the between-donor standard deviation exceeded 5%. A statistical classification framework was developed to diagnose cytomegalovirus status using the catalog of TCR beta chain sequences. In a later analysis, V and J genes were assigned by comparing TCR nucleotide sequences against IMGT/GENE-DB human TR gene sequences. In a later analysis, CDR3 sequences and most-parsimonious VDJ recombination scenarios were assigned using the TCRdist pipeline. In a later analysis, each TCR beta chain was defined by its CDR3 amino acid sequence together with its V-gene family, and reads without a unique V-gene family were excluded. To address suspected cross-contamination and a sequencing artifact, a later analysis removed 592 highly shared, low-generation-probability nucleotide sequences. A later analysis calculated a clonal expansion index for each public chain from normalized within-repertoire ranks of inferred template counts. A later analysis computed generation probabilities with a VDJ recombination model fitted to out-of-frame rearrangements, and checked the results against IGoR. Hypergeometric tests were used in a later analysis to score TCR-TCR, TCR-HLA and TCR-CMV co-occurrence, with a repertoire-size bias correction applied to the TCR pairs. In a later analysis, false discovery rates were estimated by permuting HLA or CMV assignments 20 times. In a later analysis, co-occurring TCRs were grouped with DBSCAN, and TCRdist sequence similarity was added when clustering was performed within HLA-allele-positive subsets. Repertoires with fewer than 30,000 or more than 120,000 public chains were left out of co-occurrence clustering, as were four to six repertoires with anomalous nucleotide sharing. TCRdb obtained this table from immuneACCESS and retained in-frame rearrangements with V and J assigned. These tables miss some clones; where compared with another copy, unresolved V genes account for less than half of the shortfall, and the remainder is unexplained. D and trimming come from the DNA, and the V and J calls and clone size come from that table. The sample contains about 180,000 clones, about two thirds of them found a single time. The ten largest clonotypes hold under 3% of the sample.

This clonotype was obtained from a human donor in good health. The sequenced material came from PBMCs. The rearrangement combines TRBV12-5 with TRBJ1-3; there is no confident call for the D gene. The CDR3 region reads CASGPYSGNTIYF. The nucleotide sequence reads as follows: TGTGCTAGTGGCCCGTACTCTGGAAACACCATATATTTT.